This TCR beta chain was identified in a study of Graves' ophthalmopathy and Graves' hyperthyroidism. In the study overall: Sampling took place at initial diagnosis, with peripheral blood obtained before any treatment.

Amplified TCR beta CDR3 regions were obtained using RNA transcripts as template. The workflow started with a first-round RT-PCR run with HTBI primers and then moved on to a second-round multiplex PCR. TCRdb re-called the multiplex PCR reads with MiXCR, one entry per CDR3 protein. Here the sample spans 680,000 or so distinct CDR3 sequences, 22% being singletons. Per germline, CDR1 ENHRY and CDR2 SYGVKD. Between the trimmed V and J ends, which lost 7 bases and 8 bases, there was a span of 11 bases. This CDR3 is 11 amino acids long. The chain links TRBV10-3 to TRBJ1-1; no reliable D call. This TCR was recovered from a woman aged 18-30 years with stable Graves' hyperthyroidism. Some clones in this sample may be carry-over from other donors' samples. The sample taken for sequencing was peripheral blood. The CDR3 region has the DNA TGTGCCATCATGGCCAACTCCGAAGCTTTCTTT. Its translation is CAIMANSEAFF.